These 3 T cell receptor beta chains originate from one sample sequenced in a study of T cells in Graves' hyperthyroidism and ophthalmopathy. Using RNA transcripts as the source, TCR beta CDR3 regions were amplified. The TCR CDR3 first-round RT-PCR relied on the HTBI primer set. In TCRdb, the multiplex PCR reads were re-called with MiXCR into one record per CDR3 protein. Seen here are some 600,000 distinct CDR3 sequences, approximately 15% observed once, and the top ten hold 5% to 7%. Sequencing was carried out using blood. The receptor set was obtained from a woman in her thirties with Graves' hyperthyroidism that later progressed to Graves' ophthalmopathy.

This clonotype was detected ten times or more. The rearrangement joins TRBV19 to TRBJ1-2, with a weak D call TRBD1 (5 bases). Germline V gene lookup returns CDR1 LNHDA and CDR2 SQIVND (reference sequence). This CDR3 spans 12 amino acids. V shed 7 bases and J shed 5 bases, with 11 bases lying between them. CDR3 loop: CASTGAYYGYTF. The CDR3 DNA reads TGTGCCAGTACCGGGGCCTATTATGGCTACACCTTC. Variable domain in full (rest from reference TRBV19 and TRBJ1-2): DGGITQSPKYLFRKEGQNVTLSCEQNLNHDAMYWYRQDPGQGLRLIYYSQIVNDFQKGDIAEGYSVSREKKESFPLTVTSAQKNPTAFYLCASTGAYYGYTFGSGTRLTVV.

This clonotype was found a few times. J is TRBJ2-1 and V is TRBV9; 10 bases map to TRBD2. Looked up from germline, CDR1 is SGDLS and CDR2 is YYNGEE. This CDR3 is built from 14 residues. Trimming removed 4 bases from V and 8 bases from J; junction bases left unmatched: 6. The CDR3 bases are TGTGCCAGCAGCCTAGCGGGAGTCGCATATGAGCAGTTCTTC. Amino acid sequence: CASSLAGVAYEQFF. Full variable domain (missing parts from reference TRBV9 and TRBJ2-1): DSGVTQTPKHLITATGQRVTLRCSPRSGDLSVYWYQQSLDQGLQFLIQYYNGEERAKGNILERFSAQQFPDLHSELNLSSLELGDSALYFCASSLAGVAYEQFFGPGTRLTVL.

There are many counts of this clonotype. J is TRBJ1-2 and V is TRBV18; 7 bases fit TRBD1. Per germline, CDR1 KGHSH and CDR2 LQKENI. Trimming took 6 bases from V and 4 from J; bases not matched to a gene: 14. This CDR3 is 16 amino acids long. The CDR3 sequence is CASSPVEGAYGYGYTF. The CDR3 bases are TGTGCCAGCTCCCCCGTTGAGGGGGCGTATGGCTATGGCTACACCTTC.